Below, 24 T cell receptor beta chains from the same sample are listed, as sequenced in a study of blood T cell repertoires in COVID-19. The protocol was immunoSEQ multiplex PCR, while the TCRdb copy is restricted to in-frame clones and leaves out a portion. The sample holds about 38,000 clones, nearly 90% seen once. The material sequenced was peripheral blood. These receptors were taken from a man between 60 and 75 years old with COVID-19, enrolled during active disease.

The chain joins TRBV6-5 to TRBJ1-5; D not resolved. From germline, CDR1 is MNHEY and CDR2 SVGAGI. The CDR3 has 15 residues. V was clipped by 5 bases and J by 3 bases, with 14 bases between them. CDR3 protein: CASSPGRMINQPQHF. For the CDR3, the DNA is TGTGCCAGCAGTCCCGGGAGGATGATCAATCAGCCCCAGCATTTT.

The chain carries TRBV6-4 and TRBJ1-1; 8 bases map to TRBD1. Germline assignment: CDR1 MRHNA and CDR2 SNTAGT. Unmatched junction bases numbered 10, after V lost 0 bases and J lost 10 bases. CDR3 size: 15 residues. CDR3 DNA: TGTGCCAGCAGTGACTCGGGGACAGGTCACGGGGTAGCTTTCTTT. Translating it yields CASSDSGTGHGVAFF.

The V call is TRBV29-1, the J call TRBJ1-1; 7 bases are a match to TRBD1. Germline CDR1 and CDR2: SQVTM and ANQGSEA. This CDR3 spans 13 amino acids. With V trimmed by 8 bases and J by 2 bases, 8 bases remained unmatched. CDR3 bases: TGCAGCCTATCGACAGGGATAAACACTGAAGCTTTCTTT. It is translated as CSLSTGINTEAFF.

The chain links TRBV28 to TRBJ1-4; D perhaps matches TRBD1 (6 bases). The CDR3 contains 12 residues. V was cut by 9 bases and J by 6 bases, with 11 bases left in between. Germline-derived CDR1 and CDR2 are MDHEN and SYDVKM. In DNA, the CDR3 is TGTGCCAGTTTGGGGGCGGATGAAAAACTGTTTTTT. Encoded protein: CASLGADEKLFF. Looking up the rest from reference TRBV28 and TRBJ1-4 gives the full variable domain: DVKVTQSSRYLVKRTGEKVFLECVQDMDHENMFWYRQDPGLGLRLIYFSYDVKMKEKGDIPEGYSVSREKKERFSLILESASTNQTSMYLCASLGADEKLFFGSGTQLSVL.

The rearrangement joins TRBV2 to TRBJ1-4; 9 positions match TRBD1. This CDR3 spans 13 amino acids. After removal of 11 bases from V and 3 bases from J, the junction contained 4 bases not matched to a gene. Germline CDR1 and CDR2: SNHLY and FYNNEI. CDR3 region: CAGNRGPNEKLFF. The DNA of the CDR3 is TGTGCCGGTAACAGGGGGCCTAATGAAAAACTGTTTTTT.

This chain links TRBV2 with TRBJ1-6; D is unclear. The V gene's germline CDR1 is SNHLY and CDR2 FYNNEI. This CDR3 is built from 12 residues. Deletions cut 6 bases from V and 9 bases from J, with 9 bases between. The CDR3: CASRPSGSPLHF. The CDR3 DNA is TGTGCCAGCAGACCGTCCGGTTCACCCCTCCACTTT.

The chain combines TRBV20-1 with TRBJ1-2, with D tentatively TRBD1 (6 bases). CDR1 and CDR2 from the germline V gene are DFQATT and SNEGSKA (reference sequence). CDR3 length: 11 amino acids. The V and J ends lost 5 bases and 4 bases respectively, with 8 bases between them. CDR3 protein: CSAVGGYGYTF. The CDR3 bases are TGCAGTGCTGTAGGGGGCTATGGCTACACCTTC.

The rearrangement links TRBV29-1 to TRBJ2-1, with D possibly TRBD2 on 5 matching bases. Trimming stripped 4 bases from V and 4 bases from J, with 14 bases between. Germline CDR1 and CDR2: SQVTM and ANQGSEA. CDR3 length equals 14 residues. The CDR3 here is CSVVLLAGYNEQFF. CDR3 nucleotide sequence: TGCAGCGTTGTCCTTCTAGCTGGTTACAATGAGCAGTTCTTC.

This chain uses TRBV28 with TRBJ2-7, with TRBD2 matching 12 bases. This CDR3 region has 15 residues. Germline assignment: CDR1 MDHEN and CDR2 SYDVKM. V gave up 6 bases and J gave up 0 bases; unmatched junction bases: 3. The CDR3 spells CASRSTSGSSYEQYF. The CDR3 DNA sequence: TGTGCCAGCAGATCGACTAGCGGGAGCTCCTACGAGCAGTACTTC.

The V call is TRBV19, the J call TRBJ2-2; TRBD2 might be the D (5 bases). The germline V gene has CDR1 LNHDA and CDR2 SQIVND (reference sequence). V was clipped by 5 bases and J by 7 bases, with 14 bases between them. The CDR3 totals 14 residues. The CDR3 DNA reads TGTGCCAGTAGTCCAGAGGGCAGCTACGGGGAGCTGTTTTTT. This gives the protein CASSPEGSYGELFF.

The DNA of the CDR3 is TGTGCCAGTAGGATGACAGGGAGAGGTGAAAAACTGTTTTTT. It specifies CASRMTGRGEKLFF. The gene calls are TRBV19 and TRBJ1-4; TRBD1 matches at 7 bases. The CDR3 sequence is 14 residues long. J was trimmed by 7 bases and V by 6 bases; bases with no gene match: 8. Germline V lookup: CDR1 LNHDA, CDR2 SQIVND (reference sequence).

V usage is TRBV19 and J usage is TRBJ2-2; the match to TRBD2 covers 12 bases. The CDR3 loop spans 15 amino acids. Germline V gene data show CDR1 as LNHDA and CDR2 as SQIVND (reference sequence). V lost 7 bases and J lost 3; bases outside the gene matches: 3. CDR3 protein: CASNLAGGDTGELFF. CDR3 DNA: TGTGCCAGTAACCTAGCGGGAGGGGACACCGGGGAGCTGTTTTTT.

The chain joins TRBV6-5 to TRBJ1-2; 12 nucleotides match TRBD1. The CDR3 is 16 residues long. With 4 bases clipped from V and 1 base from J, the junction kept 4 bases outside the gene matches. Germline V gene sequence: CDR1 MNHEY, CDR2 SVGAGI. This CDR3 is CASSSGTGGVNYGYTF. DNA of the CDR3: TGTGCCAGCAGTTCCGGGACAGGGGGCGTTAACTATGGCTACACCTTC.

The count of this clone is one. This chain joins TRBV23-1 and TRBJ1-1, with TRBD1 as a possible D gene (5 bases). TRBV23-1 carries the ORF label, with uncertain function. V was trimmed by 5 bases and J by 0 bases, leaving 7 bases between them. This CDR3 spans 13 amino acids. CDR3 sequence reads: CASSSTVNTEAFF. In nucleotides, the CDR3 is TGCGCCAGCAGTTCGACAGTGAACACTGAAGCTTTCTTT.

The table lists this clone with a count of one. This chain connects TRBV6-2 or TRBV6-3 to TRBJ2-1, with 7 bases identical to TRBD2. The V gene end was trimmed by 0 bases and the J gene end by 5 bases; junction bases not matched to a gene: 19. CDR3 length: 20 residues. The germline gives CDR1 MNHEY, CDR2 SVGEGT. The CDR3 reads CASSYSRGPQAGNPNNEQFF. DNA for the CDR3: TGTGCCAGCAGTTACTCGAGAGGCCCGCAAGCGGGAAACCCCAACAATGAGCAGTTCTTC.

This chain uses TRBV9 with TRBJ2-7; possibly TRBD1 for D (5 bases). Trimming took 0 bases from V and 4 from J, leaving 14 bases between them. Germline CDR1 and CDR2: SGDLS and YYNGEE. This CDR3 spans 15 amino acids. The CDR3 reads CASSVDGRAEYEQYF. The CDR3 DNA reads TGTGCCAGCAGCGTAGATGGCAGGGCGGAATACGAGCAGTACTTC.

The rearrangement links TRBV19 to TRBJ1-1, with 7 bases that match TRBD1. CDR3 length: 16 residues. Trimming took 3 bases from V and 5 from J; bases not matched to a gene: 12. CDR1 is LNHDA and CDR2 is SQIVND in the germline V gene (reference sequence). The CDR3 DNA sequence: TGTGCCAGTAGTATTTTTTTCAAGGGGGCGCGAACTGAAGCTTTCTTT. Translation: CASSIFFKGARTEAFF. Together with reference TRBV19 and TRBJ1-1, the CDR3 gives the full variable domain: DGGITQSPKYLFRKEGQNVTLSCEQNLNHDAMYWYRQDPGQGLRLIYYSQIVNDFQKGDIAEGYSVSREKKESFPLTVTSAQKNPTAFYLCASSIFFKGARTEAFFGQGTRLTVV.

The chain uses TRBV9 and TRBJ1-2, with 7 bases aligning to TRBD1. Germline CDR1 and CDR2: SGDLS and YYNGEE. CDR3 size: 15 residues. V gave up 4 bases and J gave up 8 bases; unmatched junction bases: 14. The CDR3 here is CASSPGGGIFRGYTF. The CDR3 bases are TGTGCCAGCAGCCCAGGGGGTGGGATCTTTCGGGGCTACACCTTC.

Written as DNA, the CDR3 is TGTGCCAGCAGCTTGTTCGGCGAGTCGGGGTATGGCTACACCTTC. It is translated as CASSLFGESGYGYTF. The chain couples TRBV5-6 to TRBJ1-2; D not certain. The CDR3 length is 15 residues. Germline V gene sequence: CDR1 SGHDT, CDR2 YYEEEE. Trimming took 1 base from V and 5 from J, leaving 15 bases between them.

The rearrangement joins TRBV19 to TRBJ1-5, with D unresolved. This CDR3 has 15 amino acids. Germline CDR1 reads LNHDA; CDR2 reads SQIVND (reference sequence). Between the trimmed V and J ends, which lost 1 base and 0 bases, there was a span of 7 bases. Written as DNA, the CDR3 is TGTGCCAGTAGTATAGCCCTCAGTAGCAATCAGCCCCAGCATTTT. It encodes CASSIALSSNQPQHF.

The chain carries TRBV10-2 and TRBJ1-4; D call uncertain. CDR3 length: 15 residues. Trimming left V 3 bases short and J 8 bases short, with 16 bases between. CDR1 is WSHSY, CDR2 SAAADI, per germline. The CDR3 DNA reads TGCGCCAGCAGTGACCCCCGAGGCATTACGGAAAAACTGTTTTTT. It specifies CASSDPRGITEKLFF.

This clone was counted once. V gene TRBV28 combines with J gene TRBJ2-7; TRBD2 is a possible D gene (5 bases). Germline loops: CDR1 MDHEN, CDR2 SYDVKM. V was cut by 7 bases and J by 5 bases, with 15 bases left in between. The CDR3 sequence is 13 residues long. The CDR3 loop reads CASISPGLDEQYF. Here the CDR3 DNA reads TGTGCCAGCATAAGCCCGGGATTGGACGAGCAGTACTTC.

This clone was picked up one time. The chain carries TRBV3-1 (or the pseudogene TRBV3-2) and TRBJ2-3; D remains unclear. Trimming took off 2 bases at V and 4 bases at J, with 10 bases between the two ends. Germline V gene data show CDR1 as LGHDT and CDR2 as YNNKEL (reference sequence). The CDR3 is 14 residues long. The CDR3 region is CASSQSKSPDTQYF. The CDR3 nucleotides read TGTGCCAGCAGCCAATCAAAGAGCCCAGATACGCAGTATTTT.

J is TRBJ2-2 and V is TRBV21-1; TRBD1 is the table's D call and was not checked against the DNA. TRBV21-1 is a pseudogene segment. The CDR3 consists of 16 residues. The chain's CDR3 is CASSQSDRGITGELFF. In nucleotides, the CDR3 is TGTGCCAGCAGCCAGTCGGACAGGGGAATTACCGGGGAGCTGTTTTTT.